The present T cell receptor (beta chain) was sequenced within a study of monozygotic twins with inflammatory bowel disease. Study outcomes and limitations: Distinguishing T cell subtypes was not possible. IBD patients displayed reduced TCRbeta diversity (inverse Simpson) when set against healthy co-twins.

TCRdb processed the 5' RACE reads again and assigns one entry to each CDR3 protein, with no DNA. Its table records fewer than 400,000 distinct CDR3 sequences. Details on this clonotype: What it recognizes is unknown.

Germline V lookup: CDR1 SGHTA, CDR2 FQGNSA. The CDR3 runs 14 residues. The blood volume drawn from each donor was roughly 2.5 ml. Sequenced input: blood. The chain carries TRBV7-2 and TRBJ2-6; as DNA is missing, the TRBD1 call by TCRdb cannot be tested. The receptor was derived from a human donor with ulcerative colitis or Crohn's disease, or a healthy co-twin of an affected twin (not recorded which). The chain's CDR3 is CASTRGSGANVLTF.